In this sample, the clone carrying this TCR beta chain turned up many times. This CDR3 comprises 11 residues. Deletions cut 8 bases from V and 2 bases from J, with 6 bases between. Germline CDR1 MNHNY, CDR2 SVGAGI (reference sequence). The sample originates from a study of blood T cell repertoires in COVID-19. As for the study in general: Acute and convalescent COVID-19 specimens originated in the United States, Italy and Spain. Sample material is recorded as cDNA or gDNA derived from T cells, B-cell-depleted T cells, or PBMCs.

Methods used by the authors: Estimation of nucleated cell counts was performed using reference gene primer amplification. Data came from immunoSEQ multiplex PCR; TCRdb stores just in-frame clones and leaves some out. V, J and clone size were drawn from that table, and D and trimming were deduced from the DNA. The sample has some 290,000 clones, around 86% seen once. V and J are TRBV6-6 and TRBJ2-5, with D hard to call. The sequence was collected from a man younger than 35 with active or convalescent COVID-19. Sequences were obtained from peripheral blood. CDR3 amino acids: CASDGQETQYF. For the CDR3, the DNA is TGTGCCAGCGACGGGCAAGAGACCCAGTACTTC.